Listed here is a single T cell receptor (beta chain). Antigen unknown. It was with 60 Vbeta and 13 Jbeta primers that the PCR ran. TCRdb keeps only in-frame clones here, not all; method: immunoSEQ multiplex PCR. The repertoire has 150,000 to 200,000 clones, around 81% of them found once; the top ten carry about 1.8%. The entry originates in a study of cytomegalovirus exposure and HLA in healthy donors. Study-wide results and limits: Later analysis identified 16,000 or so TCR beta sequences associated with HLA alleles, using a false discovery rate threshold of 0.05. A few CMV-associated chains were confirmed in vitro to be specific for CMV antigens.

The sequence derives from a man aged 18 to 30 in good health and CMV-seronegative. Sequenced sample: PBMCs.

CDR3 region: CASSLGQGFPMNTEAFF. The CDR3 region has the DNA TGCGCCAGCAGCTTGGGCCAGGGATTTCCGATGAACACTGAAGCTTTCTTT. The chain joins TRBV5-1 to TRBJ1-1; tentative D call: TRBD1 (5 bases). The germline V gene has CDR1 SGHRS and CDR2 YFSETQ. This CDR3 contains 17 residues. V lost 0 bases and J lost 0, with 15 bases in between.